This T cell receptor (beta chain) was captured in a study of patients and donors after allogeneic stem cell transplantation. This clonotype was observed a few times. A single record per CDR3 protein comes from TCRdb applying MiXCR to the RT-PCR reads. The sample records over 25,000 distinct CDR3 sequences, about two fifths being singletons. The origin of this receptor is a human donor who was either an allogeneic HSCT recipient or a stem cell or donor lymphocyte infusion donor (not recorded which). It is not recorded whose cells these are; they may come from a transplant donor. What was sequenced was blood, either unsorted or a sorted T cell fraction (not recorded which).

The CDR3 region has the DNA TGCAGCGTCAAAGACAGGGGGACTCAGCCCCAGCATTTT. It encodes CSVKDRGTQPQHF. The V and J genes are TRBV29-1 and TRBJ1-5; TRBD1 agrees at 9 bases. J was trimmed by 6 bases and V by 6 bases; bases with no gene match: 6. The CDR3 is 13 residues long. Germline CDR1 SQVTM, CDR2 ANQGSEA.